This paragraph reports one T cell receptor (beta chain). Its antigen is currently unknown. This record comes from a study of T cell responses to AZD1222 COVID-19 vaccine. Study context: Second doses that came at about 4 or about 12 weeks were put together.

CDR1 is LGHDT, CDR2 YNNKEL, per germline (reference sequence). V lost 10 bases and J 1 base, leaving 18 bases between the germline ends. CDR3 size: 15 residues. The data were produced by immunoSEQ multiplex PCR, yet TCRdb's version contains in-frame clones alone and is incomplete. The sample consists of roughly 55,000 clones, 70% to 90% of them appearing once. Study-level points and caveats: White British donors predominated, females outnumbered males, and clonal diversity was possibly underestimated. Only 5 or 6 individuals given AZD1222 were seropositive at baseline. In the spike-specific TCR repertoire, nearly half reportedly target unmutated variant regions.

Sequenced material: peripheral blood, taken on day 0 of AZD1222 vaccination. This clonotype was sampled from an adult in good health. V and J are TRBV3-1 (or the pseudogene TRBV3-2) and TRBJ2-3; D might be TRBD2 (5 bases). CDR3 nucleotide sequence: TGTGCCACCAAACATGCTGGAGGCCGCACAGATACGCAGTATTTT. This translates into CATKHAGGRTDTQYF.